A selection of T cell receptor beta chains follows, all from one sample in a study of T cell changes during pregnancy in multiple sclerosis. This table comes from immunoSEQ multiplex PCR, and its TCRdb copy is limited to in-frame clones, with some not included. The profile covers tens of thousands of clones, with around 94% appearing a single time and more than 1.5% taken by the ten largest. Sequenced material: peripheral blood, taken after pregnancy. All receptors derive from a female donor in good health, enrolled as a control in a pregnancy study. Both conserved end residues are part of each CDR3. Each record gives: V gene, J gene, CDR3 protein.

V gene: TRBV19
J gene: TRBJ2-2
CDR3 protein: CASSIDLGRGELFF

V gene: TRBV28
J gene: TRBJ2-7
CDR3 protein: CASSLRGSEGTYEQYF

V gene: TRBV6-5
J gene: TRBJ1-2
CDR3 protein: CASGGTGLNYGYTF

V gene: TRBV19
J gene: TRBJ1-1
CDR3 protein: CASSMAGLMNTEAFF

V gene: TRBV6-5
J gene: TRBJ1-1
CDR3 protein: CASSYSFRGVTEAFF

V gene: TRBV5-1
J gene: TRBJ2-3
CDR3 protein: CASSAGTSGADTQYF

V gene: TRBV19
J gene: TRBJ1-1
CDR3 protein: CASSMTQGLTEAFF

V gene: TRBV7-9
J gene: TRBJ2-3
CDR3 protein: CAGGLAGTDTQYF

V gene: TRBV5-6
J gene: TRBJ1-2
CDR3 protein: CASSLGQNGYTF

V gene: TRBV15
J gene: TRBJ2-2
CDR3 protein: CATSSPGTGTFGELFF

V gene: TRBV5-1
J gene: TRBJ2-7
CDR3 protein: CASSLGQVRSYEQYF

V gene: TRBV28
J gene: TRBJ2-3
CDR3 protein: CASSHGTGSTDTQYF

V gene: TRBV11-3
J gene: TRBJ1-3
CDR3 protein: CASSAGQSSGNTIYF

V gene: TRBV6-1
J gene: TRBJ2-1
CDR3 protein: CASKPAGAYNEQFF

V gene: TRBV6-1
J gene: TRBJ2-1
CDR3 protein: CASRGQNRENEQFF

V gene: TRBV30
J gene: TRBJ1-1
CDR3 protein: CAWRDTTEAFF

V gene: TRBV18
J gene: TRBJ2-7
CDR3 protein: CASSQTSGSSYEQYF

V gene: TRBV9
J gene: TRBJ2-1
CDR3 protein: CASSVRTGGVDEQFF

V gene: TRBV18
J gene: TRBJ2-3
CDR3 protein: CASSPRASTDTQYF

V gene: TRBV9
J gene: TRBJ2-1
CDR3 protein: CASSPRLAGVEQFF

V gene: TRBV6-1
J gene: TRBJ2-7
CDR3 protein: CASSGYTGVIEQYF

V gene: TRBV29-1
J gene: TRBJ2-2
CDR3 protein: CSARGGTGELFF

V gene: TRBV2
J gene: TRBJ2-3
CDR3 protein: CASRLAGVGADTQYF

V gene: TRBV28
J gene: TRBJ2-1
CDR3 protein: CASSYTGGGFIGEQFF

V gene: TRBV6-1
J gene: TRBJ2-7
CDR3 protein: CASRTGKTLYEQYF